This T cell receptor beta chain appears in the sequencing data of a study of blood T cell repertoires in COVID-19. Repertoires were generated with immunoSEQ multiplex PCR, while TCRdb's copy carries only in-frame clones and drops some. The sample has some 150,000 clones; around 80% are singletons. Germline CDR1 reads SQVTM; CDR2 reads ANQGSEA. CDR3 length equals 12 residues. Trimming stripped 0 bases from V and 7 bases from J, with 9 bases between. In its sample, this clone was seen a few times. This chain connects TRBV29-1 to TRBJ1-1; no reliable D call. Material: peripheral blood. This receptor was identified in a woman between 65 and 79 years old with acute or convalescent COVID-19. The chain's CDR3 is CSVEDPRVEAFF. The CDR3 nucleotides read TGCAGCGTTGAAGATCCGAGGGTTGAAGCTTTCTTT.